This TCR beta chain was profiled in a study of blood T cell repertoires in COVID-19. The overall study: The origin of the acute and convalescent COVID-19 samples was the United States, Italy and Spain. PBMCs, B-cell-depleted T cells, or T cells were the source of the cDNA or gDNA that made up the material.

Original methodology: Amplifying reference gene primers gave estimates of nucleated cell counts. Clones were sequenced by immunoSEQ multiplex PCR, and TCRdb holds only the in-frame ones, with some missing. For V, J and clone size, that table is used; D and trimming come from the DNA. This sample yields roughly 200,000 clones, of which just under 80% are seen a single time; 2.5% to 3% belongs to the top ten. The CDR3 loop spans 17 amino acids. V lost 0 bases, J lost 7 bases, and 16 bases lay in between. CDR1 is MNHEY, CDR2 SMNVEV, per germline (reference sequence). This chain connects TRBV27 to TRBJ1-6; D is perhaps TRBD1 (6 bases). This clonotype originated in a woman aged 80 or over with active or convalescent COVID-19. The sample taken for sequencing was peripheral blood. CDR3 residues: CASSLSFSGGANSPLHF. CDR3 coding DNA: TGTGCCAGCAGTTTATCGTTTAGTGGGGGCGCGAATTCACCCCTCCACTTT.